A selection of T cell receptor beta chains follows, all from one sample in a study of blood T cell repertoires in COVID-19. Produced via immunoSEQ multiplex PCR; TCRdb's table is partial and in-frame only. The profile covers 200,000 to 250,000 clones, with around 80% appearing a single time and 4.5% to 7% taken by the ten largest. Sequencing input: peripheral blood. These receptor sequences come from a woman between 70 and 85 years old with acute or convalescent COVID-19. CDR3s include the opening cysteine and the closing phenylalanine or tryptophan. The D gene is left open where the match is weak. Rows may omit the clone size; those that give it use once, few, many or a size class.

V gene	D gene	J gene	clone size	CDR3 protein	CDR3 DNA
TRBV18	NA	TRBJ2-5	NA	CASSPWTDQETQYF	TGTGCCAGCTCGCCGTGGACTGATCAAGAGACCCAGTACTTC
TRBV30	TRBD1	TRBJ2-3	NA	CAWTGGSTDTQYF	TGTGCCTGGACAGGGGGCAGTACAGATACGCAGTATTTT
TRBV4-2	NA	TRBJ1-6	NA	CASSQEQGMGNSPLHF	TGTGCCAGCAGCCAAGAACAGGGAATGGGTAATTCACCCCTCCACTTT
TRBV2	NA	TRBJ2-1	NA	CASSTGFQNEQFF	TGTGCCAGCAGTACAGGGTTCCAGAATGAGCAGTTCTTC
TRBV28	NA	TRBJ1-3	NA	CASSRTLGLANTIYF	TGTGCCAGCAGTCGAACGTTAGGACTTGCAAACACCATATATTTT
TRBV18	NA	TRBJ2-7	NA	CASSPRGISYEQYF	TGTGCCAGCTCACCAAGGGGAATCTCCTACGAGCAGTACTTC
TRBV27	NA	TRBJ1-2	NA	CASTTAQGRTSGYTF	TGTGCCAGCACCACTGCGCAGGGTAGGACATCTGGCTACACCTTC
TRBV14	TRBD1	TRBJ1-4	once	CASSPLGTGVKNEKLFF	TGTGCCAGCAGCCCTCTCGGGACAGGCGTGAAAAATGAAAAACTGTTTTTT
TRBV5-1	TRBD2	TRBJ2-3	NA	CASSALATSSTDTQYF	TGCGCCAGCAGCGCACTAGCGACCTCTAGCACAGATACGCAGTATTTT
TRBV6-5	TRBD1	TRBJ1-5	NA	CASSYGGGSWHF	TGTGCCAGCAGTTACGGAGGGGGCAGTTGGCATTTT
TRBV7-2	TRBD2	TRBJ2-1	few	CASSLLAGGPHEQFF	TGTGCCAGCAGCTTGTTGGCGGGAGGGCCACATGAGCAGTTCTTC
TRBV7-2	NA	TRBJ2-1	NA	CASSLVGVAEFF	TGTGCCAGCAGCTTAGTCGGGGTAGCTGAGTTCTTC
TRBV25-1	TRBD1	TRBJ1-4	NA	CASSERVGQGGNEKLFF	TGTGCCAGCAGTGAACGGGTCGGGCAGGGGGGTAATGAAAAACTGTTTTTT
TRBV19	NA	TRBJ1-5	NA	CASSIQGARNQPQHF	TGTGCCAGTAGTATACAAGGGGCGCGTAATCAGCCCCAGCATTTT
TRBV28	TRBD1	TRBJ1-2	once	CASRGGQIRRYTF	TGTGCCAGCAGGGGGGGACAGATCCGTCGCTACACCTTC
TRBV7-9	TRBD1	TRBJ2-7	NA	CASSPGTGAYEQYF	TGTGCCAGCAGCCCCGGGACAGGGGCCTACGAGCAGTACTTC
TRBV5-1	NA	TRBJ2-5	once	CASSLGLRETQYF	TGCGCCAGCAGCTTGGGACTACGAGAGACCCAGTACTTC
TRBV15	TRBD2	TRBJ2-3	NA	CATSRDPGGWVTDTQYF	TGTGCCACCAGCAGAGATCCGGGGGGGTGGGTCACAGATACGCAGTATTTT
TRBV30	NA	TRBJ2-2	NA	CASARGSRELFF	TGTGCCTCAGCCAGGGGATCTAGGGAGCTGTTTTTT
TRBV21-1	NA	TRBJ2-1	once	CASSKVSSGRPNEQFF	TGTGCCAGCAGCAAAGTCAGTAGCGGGAGACCCAATGAGCAGTTCTTC
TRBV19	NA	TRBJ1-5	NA	CASSIGVRGIGQPQHF	TGTGCCAGTAGTATAGGGGTAAGGGGTATCGGGCAGCCCCAGCATTTT
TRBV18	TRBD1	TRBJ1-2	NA	CASSPPSTGVVYGYTF	TGTGCCAGCTCACCACCGTCCACAGGGGTTGTCTATGGCTACACCTTC
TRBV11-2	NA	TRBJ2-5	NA	CASSLSISAKSSQETQYF	TGTGCCAGCAGCTTATCGATTAGCGCGAAATCTTCCCAAGAGACCCAGTACTTC
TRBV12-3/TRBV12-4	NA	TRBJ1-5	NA	CASSPQGQPQHF	TGTGCCAGCAGTCCCCAGGGCCAGCCCCAGCATTTT
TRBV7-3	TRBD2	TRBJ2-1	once	CASSTSLAGGPGEQFF	TGTGCCAGCAGCACCTCACTAGCGGGAGGGCCCGGTGAGCAGTTCTTC
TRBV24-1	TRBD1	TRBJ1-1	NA	CATSGKGQGNTEAFF	TGTGCCACCAGTGGAAAAGGACAGGGGAACACTGAAGCTTTCTTT
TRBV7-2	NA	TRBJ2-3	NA	CASSYYTDTQYF	TGTGCCAGCAGCTACTACACAGATACGCAGTATTTT
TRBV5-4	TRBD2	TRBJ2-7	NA	CASSLFGTSEYEQYF	TGTGCCAGCAGCTTGTTTGGGACTAGCGAGTACGAGCAGTACTTC
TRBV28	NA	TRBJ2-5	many	CASSPQTGRSQYF	TGTGCCAGCAGTCCACAGACAGGGAGGAGCCAGTACTTC
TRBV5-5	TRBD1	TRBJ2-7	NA	CASSLLGQGSYEQYF	TGTGCCAGCAGCTTGTTGGGACAGGGGTCCTACGAGCAGTACTTC
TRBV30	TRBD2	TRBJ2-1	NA	CAAPGLAGGDEQFF	TGTGCCGCCCCAGGACTAGCGGGAGGGGACGAGCAGTTCTTC
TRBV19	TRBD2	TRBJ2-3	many	CASSLTAGVKDTQYF	TGTGCCAGTAGTCTAACAGCGGGAGTCAAAGATACGCAGTATTTT
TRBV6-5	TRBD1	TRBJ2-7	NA	CASCRGQPFEQYF	TGTGCCAGCTGCCGGGGACAGCCTTTCGAGCAGTACTTC
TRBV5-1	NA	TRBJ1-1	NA	CASSLQVYTEAFF	TGCGCCAGCAGCTTGCAGGTCTACACTGAAGCTTTCTTT
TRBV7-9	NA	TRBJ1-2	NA	CASSTANYGYTF	TGTGCCAGCAGTACGGCTAACTATGGCTACACCTTC
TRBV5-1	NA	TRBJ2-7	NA	CASTPGTGGFYEQYF	TGCGCCAGCACTCCCGGGACTGGGGGATTCTACGAGCAGTACTTC
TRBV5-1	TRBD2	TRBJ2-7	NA	CASSLSSGSYEQYF	TGCGCCAGCAGCTTGTCTAGCGGGAGTTACGAGCAGTACTTC
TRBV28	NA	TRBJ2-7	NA	CASSPNPEAQYF	TGTGCCAGCAGTCCGAACCCGGAGGCGCAGTACTTC
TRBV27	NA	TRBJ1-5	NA	CASRPTEDFQPQHF	TGTGCCAGCAGGCCCACGGAGGATTTTCAGCCCCAGCATTTT
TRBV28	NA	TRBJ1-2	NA	CASTSGRGFYYGYTF	TGTGCCAGCACCTCTGGGCGGGGGTTCTACTATGGCTACACCTTC
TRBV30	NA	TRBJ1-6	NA	CAWSGGQTYNSPLHF	TGTGCCTGGAGTGGTGGTCAGACATATAATTCACCCCTCCACTTT
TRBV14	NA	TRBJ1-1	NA	CASSPGLMNTEAFF	TGTGCCAGCAGCCCGGGACTCATGAACACTGAAGCTTTCTTT
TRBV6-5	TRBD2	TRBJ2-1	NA	CASVQREYEQFF	TGTGCCAGCGTCCAGCGGGAGTATGAGCAGTTCTTC
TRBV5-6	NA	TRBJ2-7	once	CASSFRGTGYYEQYF	TGTGCCAGCAGCTTTCGGGGAACAGGGTACTACGAGCAGTACTTC
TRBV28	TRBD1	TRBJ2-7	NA	CASSSGQLLQYF	TGTGCCAGCAGTTCGGGACAGCTGCTGCAGTACTTC
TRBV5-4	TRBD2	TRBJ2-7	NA	CASSHRTSGSYEQYF	TGTGCCAGCAGCCACCGGACTAGCGGGAGCTACGAGCAGTACTTC
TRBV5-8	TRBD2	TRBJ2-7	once	CASRRTPSGTYEQYF	TGTGCCAGCCGGAGGACCCCTAGCGGTACCTACGAGCAGTACTTC
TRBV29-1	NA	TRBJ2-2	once	CSVEFGNRITGELFF	TGCAGCGTTGAATTCGGAAACAGGATCACCGGGGAGCTGTTTTTT